The 29 T cell receptor beta chains below come from one sample, sequenced in a study of shared clonotypes between healthy human individuals. The protocol was immunoSEQ multiplex PCR, while the TCRdb copy is restricted to in-frame clones and leaves out a portion. Of fewer than 2.5 million clones listed, approximately 93% were seen once; the top ten hold roughly 0.36%. The sample taken for sequencing was naive CD4+ T cells from PBMCs. Subset indicated: CD45RA+ positively selected. The receptors come from a man younger than 35 in good health. Some clones in this sample may be carry-over from other donors' samples.

The gene calls are TRBV18 and TRBJ2-6; D uncertain. This CDR3 contains 17 residues. Trimming took off 2 bases at V and 0 bases at J, with 11 bases between the two ends. Germline values: CDR1 KGHSH, CDR2 LQKENI. CDR3 nucleotide sequence: TGTGCCAGCTCACCAATAGGCTTGCCCTCTGGGGCCAACGTCCTGACTTTC. Its protein is CASSPIGLPSGANVLTF.

The genes are TRBV5-5 and TRBJ1-4; 11 nucleotides align to TRBD1. This CDR3 has 17 residues. Germline CDR1 is SGHKS and CDR2 is YYEKEE (reference sequence). V was pared by 4 bases and J by 7 bases, with 12 bases of the junction left unmatched. This CDR3 reads CASSISADRGRREKLFF. The CDR3 DNA reads as TGTGCCAGCAGCATCTCTGCGGACAGGGGGCGTCGTGAAAAACTGTTTTTT.

The chain employs TRBV18 and TRBJ2-6; no clear D gene. CDR3 length equals 16 residues. CDR1 KGHSH and CDR2 LQKENI come from the germline V gene. V lost 2 bases and J 1 base, leaving 9 bases between the germline ends. Written as DNA, the CDR3 is TGTGCCAGCTCACCAACGATACAGTCTGGGGCCAACGTCCTGACTTTC. This translates into CASSPTIQSGANVLTF.

The rearrangement joins TRBV9 to TRBJ2-1, with 13 bases aligning to TRBD2. Germline-derived CDR1 and CDR2 are SGDLS and YYNGEE. CDR3 length equals 16 residues. V lost 2 bases to trimming and J lost 7 bases; unmatched junction nucleotides: 6. Written as DNA, the CDR3 is TGTGCCAGCAGCGTTTCCGGGACTAGCGGGAAGAATGAGCAGTTCTTC. It translates to CASSVSGTSGKNEQFF.

J is TRBJ1-1 and V is TRBV7-3, with D unclear. Trimming shortened V by 5 bases and J by 6 bases, and 19 bases separated the two germline ends. Germline V lookup: CDR1 SGHTA, CDR2 FQGTGA. The CDR3 loop spans 15 amino acids. CDR3 amino acids: CASSLLGYGTSEAFF. CDR3 coding DNA: TGTGCCAGCAGCCTATTGGGTTACGGCACGTCTGAAGCTTTCTTT.

J is TRBJ2-3 and V is TRBV4-2; 12 bases match TRBD2. Losses at the gene ends were 1 base for V and 4 bases for J; bases not matched to a gene: 9. Germline CDR1 LGHNA, CDR2 YNFKEQ. CDR3 length equals 18 residues. The CDR3, as DNA: TGTGCCAGCAGCCAAGGTCCGACTAGCGGGAGTTCCCCAGATACGCAGTATTTT. As protein: CASSQGPTSGSSPDTQYF.

The chain combines TRBV10-1 with TRBJ2-7; D is uncertain. Trimming took 0 bases from V and 3 from J, leaving 9 bases between them. The CDR3 sequence is 14 residues long. Germline CDR1 and CDR2: WNHNN and SYGVQD (reference sequence). The CDR3 DNA sequence: TGCGCCAGCAGTGAGTCTAGTACTAACTACGAGCAGTACTTC. Encoded protein: CASSESSTNYEQYF.

This clone was found a few times. Different DNA sequences within this sample yield the same CDR3. The chain has TRBV4-1 and TRBJ1-5; TRBD1 aligns across 7 bases. With V trimmed by 3 bases and J by 4 bases, 0 bases remained unmatched. Germline loops: CDR1 MGHRA, CDR2 YSYEKL. The CDR3 is made up of 13 amino acids. The CDR3 nucleotides read TGCGCCAGCAGCCAGGACAGGAATCAGCCCCAGCATTTT. This translates into CASSQDRNQPQHF.

The chain links TRBV27 to TRBJ1-6; unclear D gene. CDR3 length: 11 residues. Germline V gene data show CDR1 as MNHEY and CDR2 as SMNVEV (reference sequence). Trimming removed 9 bases at V and 8 bases at J, with 8 bases between. The CDR3 loop is CARGLDSPLHF. The CDR3 DNA reads as TGTGCCAGGGGTCTTGATTCACCCCTCCACTTT.

This chain connects TRBV4-1 to TRBJ2-1, with TRBD2 identical over 8 bases. The CDR3 consists of 18 residues. Trimming removed 4 bases from V and 6 bases from J; junction bases left unmatched: 17. Germline values: CDR1 MGHRA, CDR2 YSYEKL. CDR3 DNA sequence: TGCGCCAGCAGCCGTTGGCCCCAGCGGGAGAGCGTGGCCAATGAGCAGTTCTTC. It codes for CASSRWPQRESVANEQFF.

The chain employs TRBV4-1 and TRBJ2-7; 10 nucleotides line up with TRBD2. Germline V gives CDR1 MGHRA, CDR2 YSYEKL. This CDR3 is built from 15 residues. Unmatched junction bases numbered 14, after V lost 6 bases and J lost 9 bases. The CDR3 spells CASSNPGSGRDGQYF. The CDR3 bases are TGCGCCAGCAGTAATCCCGGCAGCGGGAGGGATGGGCAGTACTTC.

V and J are TRBV6-5 and TRBJ1-5; D gene uncertain. The germline gives CDR1 MNHEY, CDR2 SVGAGI. The CDR3 has 12 residues. Trimming took 8 bases from V and 6 from J, leaving 11 bases between them. The CDR3 coding sequence is TGTGCCAGCCGCCCTTGGTCTCAGCCCCAGCATTTT. This translates into CASRPWSQPQHF.

V is TRBV18 and J is TRBJ2-7, with D perhaps TRBD2 (6 bases). Germline V gives CDR1 KGHSH, CDR2 LQKENI. The V end lost 0 bases, the J end lost 6 bases, and 15 bases lay between the germline ends. The CDR3 spans 15 residues. The DNA for the CDR3 is TGTGCCAGCTCACCACCGTTAGGTACGGGACTCGAGCAGTACTTC. It codes for CASSPPLGTGLEQYF.

This clone turned up a few times. At the DNA level, this CDR3 is encoded by other sequences in the same sample as well. This chain connects TRBV6-1 to TRBJ1-5; D might be TRBD1 (5 bases). Trimming cost V 2 bases and J 5 bases, with 7 bases left between them. The germline V gene has CDR1 MNHNS and CDR2 SASEGT. This CDR3 spans 13 amino acids. The DNA of the CDR3 is TGTGCCAGCAGTGAATCGGGGCATCAGCCCCAGCATTTT. Encoded protein: CASSESGHQPQHF.

The J gene is TRBJ2-7, the V gene TRBV6-6; 7 bases fit TRBD1. Germline CDR1 is MNHNY and CDR2 is SVGAGI (reference sequence). This CDR3 contains 15 residues. Losses at the gene ends were 5 bases for V and 3 bases for J; bases not matched to a gene: 10. CDR3 nucleotides: TGTGCCAGCAGTCCCCGACAGGGCATCGGCTACGAGCAGTACTTC. The encoded protein is CASSPRQGIGYEQYF.

This clone was picked up one time. The chain employs TRBV7-3 and TRBJ2-1, with D possibly being TRBD2 (5 bases). Trimming took off 2 bases at V and 2 bases at J, with 10 bases between the two ends. Germline V gene sequence: CDR1 SGHTA, CDR2 FQGTGA. The CDR3 is 15 amino acids. CDR3 bases: TGTGCCAGCAGCTTAGACGGGATCACCTACAATGAGCAGTTCTTC. Translated, it gives CASSLDGITYNEQFF.

This clone is a singleton in its sample. CDR3 DNA sequence: TGCAGCGTTGATGGGATTCGAGGAGGCACAGATACGCAGTATTTT. It encodes CSVDGIRGGTDTQYF. The chain employs TRBV29-1 and TRBJ2-3; D gene unclear. CDR1 is SQVTM and CDR2 is ANQGSEA in the germline V gene. The CDR3 is made up of 15 amino acids. Trimming stripped 3 bases from V and 1 base from J, with 14 bases between.

The CDR3 region is CASSQEEVITGELFF. CDR3 DNA sequence: TGCGCCAGCAGCCAAGAAGAGGTTATAACCGGGGAGCTGTTTTTT. The chain uses TRBV4-1 and TRBJ2-2; D gene uncertain. Germline V gene lookup returns CDR1 MGHRA and CDR2 YSYEKL. The ends were cut back, 0 bases at V and 5 bases at J, with 10 bases in the middle. This CDR3 comprises 15 residues.

In the case of this clone: Other DNA sequences from this sample encode an identical CDR3 as well. This chain joins TRBV5-1 and TRBJ2-1; weak D call: TRBD1 (5 bases). Trimming took 0 bases from V and 4 from J, leaving 11 bases between them. The CDR3 has 15 amino acids. From germline, CDR1 is SGHRS and CDR2 YFSETQ. As DNA, the CDR3 is TGCGCCAGCAGCTTGGGGCAGGGTACTTACAATGAGCAGTTCTTC. It yields the protein CASSLGQGTYNEQFF.

The chain is built from TRBV7-9 and TRBJ2-3; TRBD2 aligns across 7 bases. The germline CDR1 and CDR2 sequences are SEHNR and FQNEAQ (reference sequence). V shed 4 bases and J 1 base; nucleotides not matched to a gene: 8. CDR3 length: 16 residues. CDR3 in amino acids: CASSSYYTSGTDTQYF. CDR3 in DNA: TGTGCCAGCAGCTCTTACTATACTAGCGGCACAGATACGCAGTATTTT.

The chain recombines TRBV4-2 with TRBJ2-5; tentatively, D is TRBD1 (5 bases). V was cut by 2 bases and J by 1 base, with 11 bases left in between. The CDR3 runs to 15 residues. Germline-derived CDR1 and CDR2 are LGHNA and YNFKEQ. CDR3 region: CASSQYRSFQETQYF. The CDR3 nucleotides are TGTGCCAGCAGCCAATACAGGAGTTTCCAAGAGACCCAGTACTTC.

V gene TRBV10-3 combines with J gene TRBJ2-7, with D unclear. The CDR3 covers 13 residues. The V end was cut by 4 bases, the J end by 4 bases, with 11 bases between. CDR1 ENHRY and CDR2 SYGVKD come from the germline V gene. The CDR3 DNA follows: TGTGCCATCAGTGGGCTACCCTATTACGAGCAGTACTTC. Its protein product is CAISGLPYYEQYF.

The chain joins TRBV6-5 to TRBJ2-5; 8 nucleotides line up with TRBD1. The CDR3 is 15 amino acids. Germline loops: CDR1 MNHEY, CDR2 SVGAGI. V lost 5 bases, J lost 2 bases, and 7 bases stayed unmatched. The chain's CDR3 is CASSHRQGRQETQYF. Written as DNA, the CDR3 is TGTGCCAGCAGTCACCGACAGGGGAGGCAAGAGACCCAGTACTTC.

The chain has TRBV5-5 and TRBJ2-1, with TRBD1 as a possible D gene (5 bases). Germline CDR1 and CDR2: SGHKS and YYEKEE (reference sequence). The CDR3 is 11 amino acids. V was shortened by 4 bases and J by 8 bases, with 7 bases between the two germline ends. The CDR3 sequence: CASSVTDEQFF. DNA for the CDR3: TGTGCCAGCAGCGTGACAGATGAGCAGTTCTTC.

The V and J genes are TRBV28 and TRBJ2-1, with D unresolved. The germline V gene encodes CDR1 MDHEN and CDR2 SYDVKM. V lost 5 bases, J lost 8 bases, and 7 bases lay in between. The CDR3 sequence is 11 residues long. Written as DNA, the CDR3 is TGTGCCAGCAGTACCCCCGATGAGCAGTTCTTC. This sequence encodes CASSTPDEQFF.

V gene TRBV18 combines with J gene TRBJ1-1, with D unclear. The germline V gene has CDR1 KGHSH and CDR2 LQKENI. Trimming stripped 0 bases from V and 0 bases from J, with 8 bases between. The CDR3 loop spans 15 amino acids. CDR3 sequence (DNA): TGTGCCAGCTCACCACCCAGGACCATGAACACTGAAGCTTTCTTT. Translated, it gives CASSPPRTMNTEAFF.

Notes on this clone: The same CDR3 is also encoded by other DNA sequences in this sample. The chain uses TRBV6-5 and TRBJ2-2, with D uncertain. This CDR3 is 12 amino acids long. V was cut by 2 bases and J by 4 bases, with 2 bases left in between. Germline V gene lookup returns CDR1 MNHEY and CDR2 SVGAGI. CDR3 sequence reads: CASSYRTGELFF. CDR3 DNA sequence: TGTGCCAGCAGTTACCGCACCGGGGAGCTGTTTTTT.

This clone was picked up one time. The same CDR3 is also encoded by other DNA sequences in this sample. V is TRBV5-1 and J is TRBJ2-3; D gene unclear. Germline CDR1 reads SGHRS; CDR2 reads YFSETQ. V was shortened by 1 base and J by 5 bases, with 5 bases between the two germline ends. This CDR3 region has 12 residues. The CDR3 loop reads CASSLSVDTQYF. For the CDR3, the DNA is TGCGCCAGCAGCTTGTCGGTAGATACGCAGTATTTT. Looking up the rest from reference TRBV5-1 and TRBJ2-3 gives the full variable domain: KAGVTQTPRYLIKTRGQQVTLSCSPISGHRSVSWYQQTPGQGLQFLFEYFSETQRNKGNFPGRFSGRQFSNSRSEMNVSTLELGDSALYLCASSLSVDTQYFGPGTRLTVL.

This clone was detected once. Other nucleotide sequences in the sample specify the same CDR3. The J gene is TRBJ2-2, the V gene TRBV5-1; 15 bases line up with TRBD2. With 4 bases clipped from V and 5 bases from J, the junction kept 3 bases outside the gene matches. Looked up from germline, CDR1 is SGHRS and CDR2 is YFSETQ. There are 16 residues in the CDR3. CDR3 coding DNA: TGCGCCAGCAGCCAAGGACTAGCGGGAGGGACCGGGGAGCTGTTTTTT. It codes for CASSQGLAGGTGELFF. The full variable domain, in which reference TRBV5-1 and TRBJ2-2 provide the parts outside the CDR3, is KAGVTQTPRYLIKTRGQQVTLSCSPISGHRSVSWYQQTPGQGLQFLFEYFSETQRNKGNFPGRFSGRQFSNSRSEMNVSTLELGDSALYLCASSQGLAGGTGELFFGEGSRLTVL.